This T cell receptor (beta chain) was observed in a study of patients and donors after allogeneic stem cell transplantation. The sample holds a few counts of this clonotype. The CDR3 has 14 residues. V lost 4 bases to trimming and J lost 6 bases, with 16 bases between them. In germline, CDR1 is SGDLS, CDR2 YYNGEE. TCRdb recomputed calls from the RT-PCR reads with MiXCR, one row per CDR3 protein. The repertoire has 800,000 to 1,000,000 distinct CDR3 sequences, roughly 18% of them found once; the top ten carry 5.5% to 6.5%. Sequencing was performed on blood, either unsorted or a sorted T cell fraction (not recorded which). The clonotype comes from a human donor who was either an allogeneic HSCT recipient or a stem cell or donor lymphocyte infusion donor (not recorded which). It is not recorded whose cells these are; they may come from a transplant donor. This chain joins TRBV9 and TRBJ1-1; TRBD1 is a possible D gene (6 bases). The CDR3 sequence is CASSPRRGRSEAFF. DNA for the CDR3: TGTGCCAGCAGCCCCCGCAGGGGTCGATCTGAAGCTTTCTTT. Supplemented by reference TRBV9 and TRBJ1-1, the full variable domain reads DSGVTQTPKHLITATGQRVTLRCSPRSGDLSVYWYQQSLDQGLQFLIQYYNGEERAKGNILERFSAQQFPDLHSELNLSSLELGDSALYFCASSPRRGRSEAFFGQGTRLTVV.